This T cell receptor (beta chain) was identified in a study of early T cells in non-severe SARS-CoV-2 infection. Study-level information: The sequenced material was bulk RNA from unsorted whole blood, and its chains were unpaired. Study results and limitations: Anti-spike CD8 specificities were favored by VDJdb matching, whose results missed private and CD4 specificities.

The protocol attached unique molecular identifiers to individual cDNA molecules. From the 5' RACE reads, TCRdb called clonotypes with MiXCR, one entry per CDR3 protein. The sample includes about 60,000 distinct CDR3 sequences, roughly 5.9% of them seen just once. The CDR3 spans 17 residues. V lost 0 bases, J lost 0 bases, and 10 bases lay in between. CDR1 and CDR2 from the germline V gene are SGDLS and YYNGEE. This clonotype has ten or more counts. Antigen specificity is unknown. This sequence joins TRBV9 and TRBJ2-6; D gene ambiguous. The sequenced sample was whole blood. The TCR sequence derives from an adult who was a healthcare worker with PCR-confirmed SARS-CoV-2 infection or an uninfected control (not recorded which). The chain's CDR3 is CASSVDGRSSGANVLTF. The CDR3 coding sequence is TGTGCCAGCAGCGTAGACGGCAGAAGCTCTGGGGCCAACGTCCTGACTTTC.